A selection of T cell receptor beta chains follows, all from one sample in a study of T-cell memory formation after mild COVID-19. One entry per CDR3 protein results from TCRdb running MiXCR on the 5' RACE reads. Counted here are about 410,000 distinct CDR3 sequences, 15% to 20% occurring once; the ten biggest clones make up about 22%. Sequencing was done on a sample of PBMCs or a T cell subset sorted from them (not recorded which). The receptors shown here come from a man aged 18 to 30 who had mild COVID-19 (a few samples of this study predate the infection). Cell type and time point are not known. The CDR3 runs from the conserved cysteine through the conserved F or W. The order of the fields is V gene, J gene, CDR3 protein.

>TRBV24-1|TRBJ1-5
CATSPPWDRQYSNQPQHF
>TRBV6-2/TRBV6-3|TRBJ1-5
CASSHGVNQPQHF
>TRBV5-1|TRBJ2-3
CASSLSRALSTDTQYF
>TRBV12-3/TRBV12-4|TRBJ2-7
CASSFLAEQYF
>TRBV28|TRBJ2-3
CASSQRTGTQPDTQYF
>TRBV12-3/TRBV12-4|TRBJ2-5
CASSHRDRGGQETQYF
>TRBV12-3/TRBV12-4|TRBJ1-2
CASSFGEGMRYTF
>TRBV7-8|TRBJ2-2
CASSMGQRNTGELFF
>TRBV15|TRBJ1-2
CATSPRTGPANYGYTF
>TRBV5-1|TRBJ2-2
CASSLGQGPGAGELFF
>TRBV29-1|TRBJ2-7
CSVGTETYEQYF
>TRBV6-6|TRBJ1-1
CASSQGLSTEAFF
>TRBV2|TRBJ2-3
CASSGVLALIDTQYF
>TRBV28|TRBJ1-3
CASSWGYSGNTIYF
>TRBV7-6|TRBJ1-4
CASSLKEKLFF
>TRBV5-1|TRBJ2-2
CASSLRWGSTGELFF
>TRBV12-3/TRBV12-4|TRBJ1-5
CASSLGTSRDSNQPQHF
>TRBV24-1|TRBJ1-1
CALRGGTEAFF
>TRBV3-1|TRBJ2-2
CASSQAITVTANTGELFF
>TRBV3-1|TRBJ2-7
CASSRVGTYEQYF
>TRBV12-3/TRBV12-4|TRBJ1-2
CASSHDLAGHGYTF
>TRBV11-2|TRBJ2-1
CASSLEQIGTSGSYNEQFF
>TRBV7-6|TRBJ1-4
CASSLGGLYLNEKLFF
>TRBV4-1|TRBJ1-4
CASSQDPGTGNEKLFF
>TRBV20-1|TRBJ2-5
CSAKIIGFGETQYF
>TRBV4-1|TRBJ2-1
CASSQGGSGGPYNEQFF
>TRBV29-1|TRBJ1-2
CSVGQAINYGYTF
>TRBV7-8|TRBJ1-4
CASSSNPRGQYEKLFF
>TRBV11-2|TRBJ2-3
CASRDRTDTQYF
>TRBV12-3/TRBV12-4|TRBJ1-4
CASRFRGGTNEKLFF
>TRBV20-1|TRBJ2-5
CSASGDQETQYF
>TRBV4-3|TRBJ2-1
CASSQEARPNNEQFF
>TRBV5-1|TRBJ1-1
CASSLVPDTFVLEAFF
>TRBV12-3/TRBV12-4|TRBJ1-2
CASSLDRLGYTF
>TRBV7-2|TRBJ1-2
CASSPTPGFNYGYTF
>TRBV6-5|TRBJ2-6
CASSYGRSGANVLTF
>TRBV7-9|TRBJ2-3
CASSTTHEAWDTDTQYF
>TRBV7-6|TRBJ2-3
CASSAGTGATDTQYF
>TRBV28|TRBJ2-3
CASASGGADTQYF
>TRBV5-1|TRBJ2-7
CASRLDNYEQYF
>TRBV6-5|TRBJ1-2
CASRTLRDGYTF
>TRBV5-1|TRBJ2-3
CASSYASGTSTDTQYF
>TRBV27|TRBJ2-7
CASSLRQGSYEQYF
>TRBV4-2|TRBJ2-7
CASSQRGGRWEQYF
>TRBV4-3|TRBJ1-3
CASSQAPGWAGNTIYF
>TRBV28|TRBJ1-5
CASSLRQGPQPQHF
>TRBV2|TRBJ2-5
CASSAYPSGNQETQYF
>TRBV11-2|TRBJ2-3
CASSHRGTGFLTDTQYF
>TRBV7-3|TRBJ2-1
CASSRPGGEQFF
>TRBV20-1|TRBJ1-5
CSATLWGKGNQPQHF
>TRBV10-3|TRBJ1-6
CAISLDRGGSPLHF
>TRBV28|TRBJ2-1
CASSLETSEQFF
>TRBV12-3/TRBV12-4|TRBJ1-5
CASSLPDTNQPQHF
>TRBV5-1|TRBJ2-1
CASSLGHETGADEQFF
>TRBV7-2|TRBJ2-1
CASSLLWGGQNEQFF
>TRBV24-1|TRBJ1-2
CATSEYTGTGYGYTF